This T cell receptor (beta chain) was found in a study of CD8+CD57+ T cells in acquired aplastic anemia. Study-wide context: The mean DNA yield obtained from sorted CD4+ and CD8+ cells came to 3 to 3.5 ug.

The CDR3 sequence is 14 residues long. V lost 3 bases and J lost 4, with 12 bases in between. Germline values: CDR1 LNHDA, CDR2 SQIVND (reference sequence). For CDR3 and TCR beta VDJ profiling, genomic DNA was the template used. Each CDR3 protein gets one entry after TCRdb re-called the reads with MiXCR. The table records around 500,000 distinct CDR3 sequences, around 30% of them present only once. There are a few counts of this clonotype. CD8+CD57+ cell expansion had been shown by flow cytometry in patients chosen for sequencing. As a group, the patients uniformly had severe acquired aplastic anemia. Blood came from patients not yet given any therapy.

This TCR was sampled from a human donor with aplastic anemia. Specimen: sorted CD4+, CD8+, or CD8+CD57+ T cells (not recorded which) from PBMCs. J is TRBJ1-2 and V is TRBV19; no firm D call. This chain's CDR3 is CASSIGVLPYGYTF. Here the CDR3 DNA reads TGTGCCAGTAGTATCGGGGTCCTGCCCTATGGCTACACCTTC. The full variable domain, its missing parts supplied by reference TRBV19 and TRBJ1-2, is DGGITQSPKYLFRKEGQNVTLSCEQNLNHDAMYWYRQDPGQGLRLIYYSQIVNDFQKGDIAEGYSVSREKKESFPLTVTSAQKNPTAFYLCASSIGVLPYGYTFGSGTRLTVV.